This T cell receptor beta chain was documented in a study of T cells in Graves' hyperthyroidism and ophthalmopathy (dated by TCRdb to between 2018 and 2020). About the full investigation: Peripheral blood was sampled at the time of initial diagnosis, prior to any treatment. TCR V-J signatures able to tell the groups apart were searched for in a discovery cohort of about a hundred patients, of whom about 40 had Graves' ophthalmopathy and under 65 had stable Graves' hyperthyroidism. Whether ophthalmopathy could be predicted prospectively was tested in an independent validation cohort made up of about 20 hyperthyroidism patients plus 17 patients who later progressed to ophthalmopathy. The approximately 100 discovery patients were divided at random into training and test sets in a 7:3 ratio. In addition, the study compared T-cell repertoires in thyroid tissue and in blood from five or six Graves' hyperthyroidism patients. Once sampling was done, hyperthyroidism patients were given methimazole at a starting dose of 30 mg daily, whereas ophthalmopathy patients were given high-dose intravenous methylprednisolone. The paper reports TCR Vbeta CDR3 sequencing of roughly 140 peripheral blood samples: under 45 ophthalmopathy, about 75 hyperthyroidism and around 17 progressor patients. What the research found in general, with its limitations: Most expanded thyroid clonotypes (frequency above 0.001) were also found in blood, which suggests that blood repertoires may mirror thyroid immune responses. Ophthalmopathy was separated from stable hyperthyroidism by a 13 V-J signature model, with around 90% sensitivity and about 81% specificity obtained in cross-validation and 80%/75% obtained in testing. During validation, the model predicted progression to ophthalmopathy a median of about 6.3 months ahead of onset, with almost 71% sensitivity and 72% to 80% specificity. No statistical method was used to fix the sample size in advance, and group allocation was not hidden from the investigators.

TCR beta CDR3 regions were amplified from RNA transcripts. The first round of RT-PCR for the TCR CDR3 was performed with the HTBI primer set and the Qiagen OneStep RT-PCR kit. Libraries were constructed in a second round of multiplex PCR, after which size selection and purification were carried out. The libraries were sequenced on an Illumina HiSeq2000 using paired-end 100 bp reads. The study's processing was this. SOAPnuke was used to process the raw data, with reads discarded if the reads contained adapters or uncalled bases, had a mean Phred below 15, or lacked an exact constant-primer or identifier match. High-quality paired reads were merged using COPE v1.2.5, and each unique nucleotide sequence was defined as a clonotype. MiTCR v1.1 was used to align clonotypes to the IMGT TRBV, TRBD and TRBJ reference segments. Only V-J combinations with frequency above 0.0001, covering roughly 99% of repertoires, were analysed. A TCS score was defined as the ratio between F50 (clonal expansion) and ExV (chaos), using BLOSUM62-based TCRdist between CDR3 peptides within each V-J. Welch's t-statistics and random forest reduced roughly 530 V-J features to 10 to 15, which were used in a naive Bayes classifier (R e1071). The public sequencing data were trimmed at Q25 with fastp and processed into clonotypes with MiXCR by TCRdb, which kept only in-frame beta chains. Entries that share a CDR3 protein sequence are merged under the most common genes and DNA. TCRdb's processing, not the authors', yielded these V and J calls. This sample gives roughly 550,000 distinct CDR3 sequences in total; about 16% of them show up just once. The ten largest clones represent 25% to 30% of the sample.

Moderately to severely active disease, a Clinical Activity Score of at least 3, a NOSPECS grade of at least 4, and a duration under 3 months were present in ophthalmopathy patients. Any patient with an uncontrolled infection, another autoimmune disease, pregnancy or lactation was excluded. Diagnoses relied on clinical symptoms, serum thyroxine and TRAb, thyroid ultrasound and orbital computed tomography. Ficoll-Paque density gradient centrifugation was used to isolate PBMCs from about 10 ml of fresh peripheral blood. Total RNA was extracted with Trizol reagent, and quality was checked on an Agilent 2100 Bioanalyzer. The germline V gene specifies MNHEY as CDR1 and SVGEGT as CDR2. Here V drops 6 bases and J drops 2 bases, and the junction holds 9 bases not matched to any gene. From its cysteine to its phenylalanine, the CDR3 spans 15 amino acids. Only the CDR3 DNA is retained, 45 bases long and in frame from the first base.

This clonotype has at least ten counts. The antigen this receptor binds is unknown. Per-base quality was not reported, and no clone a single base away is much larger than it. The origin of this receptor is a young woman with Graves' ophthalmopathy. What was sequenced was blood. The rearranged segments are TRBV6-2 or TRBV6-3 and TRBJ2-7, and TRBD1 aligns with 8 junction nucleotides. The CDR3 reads CASSPLGTGTYEQYF. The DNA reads TGTGCCAGCAGCCCCCTGGGGACAGGTACCTACGAGCAGTACTTC.